This T cell receptor beta chain was sequenced for a study of T-cell memory formation after mild COVID-19. For the study at large: Largely, TCR clusters stayed within a single donor.

Whole-study results and caveats: Prior to infection, memory already included some responding clones, suggesting cross-reactive memory joined.

V was cut by 7 bases and J by 1 base, with 11 bases left in between. The CDR3 sequence is 14 residues long. TCRdb reanalysed the 5' RACE reads using MiXCR and keeps one entry per CDR3 protein. The repertoire holds around 180,000 distinct CDR3 sequences, with approximately 16% as singletons. This clonotype was recorded a few times. The target antigen is unknown. The TCR was taken from an adult woman who had mild COVID-19 (a few samples of this study predate the infection). Cell type and time point are not known. This chain uses TRBV12-3 or TRBV12-4 with TRBJ2-1; D perhaps matches TRBD2 (5 bases). Sequencing was done on a sample of PBMCs or a T cell subset sorted from them (not recorded which). CDR3 in amino acids: CASTYRTSYNEQFF. As DNA, the CDR3 is TGTGCCAGCACCTATAGGACTTCCTACAATGAGCAGTTCTTC.